This T cell receptor beta chain was retrieved from a study of blood T cell repertoires in COVID-19 (dated by TCRdb to 2019 to 2021). Notes on the research overall: Samples covering the acute and convalescent phases of COVID-19 were provided by collaborators in the United States, Italy and Spain. The prospective study material was composed of cDNA or gDNA derived from T cells, B-cell-depleted T cells, or PBMCs. The dataset comprised deeply sampled blood TCRbeta repertoires from subjects exposed to, actively infected with, or recovered from COVID-19. The repertoires were released in a freely available public database intended as a resource for research on the immune response to SARS-CoV-2. The samples were drawn from two sources: the first 160 participants of the ongoing ImmuneRACE study, and 1,000 to 1,500 subjects contributed by 6 global collaborators. The sample metadata nearly always contained a de-identified subject ID, COVID-19 status, age in years and sex. Where HLA class I and class II types were available, the types were taken from metadata supplied by the sample provider, not from assay-based typing. What the work shows at the level of the full study, not this receptor alone: The amount of clinical and demographic metadata varied by source and participant and was provided uncurated.

Whole blood was collected in K2EDTA tubes by collaborating institutions according to the institutions' own protocols. For TCRbeta analysis, collaborator samples were shipped as frozen whole blood, as isolated PBMCs, or as DNA extracted from either sample type. The immunoSEQ Assay, a bias-controlled multiplex PCR, was used to amplify TCRbeta CDR3 regions from genomic DNA. Per the original workflow: Within the assay, amplification of reference gene primers was used to estimate how many nucleated cells each sample contained. Sequence reads were collapsed and filtered to measure the absolute abundance of every unique TCRbeta CDR3 rearrangement. For each sample, productive Simpson clonality was calculated as the square root of Simpson's diversity index across productive rearrangements. TCRdb took over this immuneACCESS table, retaining in-frame rearrangements with V and J assigned. Such tables are incomplete; in checked studies, under half of the missing clones stem from an unresolved V gene, and the remainder is unexplained. V and J calls and clone size are copied from that table; D and trimming were computed from the DNA. Present in this sample are 150,000 to 200,000 clones, roughly 85% of which were seen just once. The biggest ten clones account for roughly 2% of the sample.

V trim: 5 bases; J trim: 0 bases; unmatched bases: 11. The germline V gene (reference sequence) supplies CDR1 GTSNPN and CDR2 SVGIG. The CDR3 goes from the cysteine to the phenylalanine over 16 residues. Only CDR3 DNA is held: 48 bases, read in frame from base 1. For this clone: No antigen is known for it. No much larger clone exists at a distance of one base, and base qualities are not known.

The TCR sequence derives from a woman aged 80 or older with acute or convalescent COVID-19. Material: peripheral blood. The rearranged chain carries TRBV30 and TRBJ2-3, with 7 bases in between that match TRBD1. The CDR3 in this case is CAWGRTGTLSTDTQYF. The DNA sequence reads TGTGCCTGGGGAAGGACAGGAACCCTCAGCACAGATACGCAGTATTTT. The variable domain in full, with residues beyond the CDR3 obtained from the reference TRBV30 and TRBJ2-3 genes, is SQTIHQWPATLVQPVGSPLSLECTVEGTSNPNLYWYRQAAGRGLQLLFYSVGIGQISSEVPQNLSASRPQDRQFILSSKKLLLSDSGFYLCAWGRTGTLSTDTQYFGPGTRLTVL.